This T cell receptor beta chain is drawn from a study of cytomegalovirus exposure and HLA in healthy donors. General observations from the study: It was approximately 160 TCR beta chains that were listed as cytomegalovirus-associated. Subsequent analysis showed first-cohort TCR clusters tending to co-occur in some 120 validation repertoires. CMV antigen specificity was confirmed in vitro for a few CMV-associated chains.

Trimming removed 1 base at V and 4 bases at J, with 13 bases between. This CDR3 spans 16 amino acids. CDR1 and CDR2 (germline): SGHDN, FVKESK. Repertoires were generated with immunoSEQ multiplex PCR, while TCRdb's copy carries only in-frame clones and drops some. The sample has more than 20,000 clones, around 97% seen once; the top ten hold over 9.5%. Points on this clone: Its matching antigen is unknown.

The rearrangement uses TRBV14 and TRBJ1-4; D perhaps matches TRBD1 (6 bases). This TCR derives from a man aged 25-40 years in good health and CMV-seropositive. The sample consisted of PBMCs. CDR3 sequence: CASSQAAGTNNEKLFF. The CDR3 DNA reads TGTGCCAGCAGCCAAGCGGCCGGGACAAATAATGAAAAACTGTTTTTT.